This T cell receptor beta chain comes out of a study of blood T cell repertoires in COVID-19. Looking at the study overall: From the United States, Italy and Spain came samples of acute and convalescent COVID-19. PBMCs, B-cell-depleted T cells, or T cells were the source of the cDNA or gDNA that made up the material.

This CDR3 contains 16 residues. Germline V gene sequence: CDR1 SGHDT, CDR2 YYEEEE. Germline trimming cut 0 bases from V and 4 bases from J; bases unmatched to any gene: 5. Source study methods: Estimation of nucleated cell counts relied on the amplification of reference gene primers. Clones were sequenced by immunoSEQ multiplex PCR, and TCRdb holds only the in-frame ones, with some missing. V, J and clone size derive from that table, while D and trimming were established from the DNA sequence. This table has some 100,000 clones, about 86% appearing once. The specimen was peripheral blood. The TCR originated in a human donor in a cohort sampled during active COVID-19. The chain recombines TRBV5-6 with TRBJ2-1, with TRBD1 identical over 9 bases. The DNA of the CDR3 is TGTGCCAGCAGCTTGGCCCCGACAGGGGGGTACAATGAGCAGTTCTTC. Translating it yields CASSLAPTGGYNEQFF.